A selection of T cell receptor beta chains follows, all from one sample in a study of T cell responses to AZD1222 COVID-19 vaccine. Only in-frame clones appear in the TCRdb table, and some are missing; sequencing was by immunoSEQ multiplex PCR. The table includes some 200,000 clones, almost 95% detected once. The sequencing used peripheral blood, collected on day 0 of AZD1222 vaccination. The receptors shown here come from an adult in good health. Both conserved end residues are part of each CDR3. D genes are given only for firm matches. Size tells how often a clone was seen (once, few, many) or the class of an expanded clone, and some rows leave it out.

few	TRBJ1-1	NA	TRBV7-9	TGTGCCAGCAGCTTCCAGGAATTGAACACTGAAGCTTTCTTT	CASSFQELNTEAFF
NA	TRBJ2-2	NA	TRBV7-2	TGTGCCAGCAGCTCCGTGGGGCGGCTGAACACCGGGGAGCTGTTTTTT	CASSSVGRLNTGELFF
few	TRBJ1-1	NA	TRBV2	TGTGCCAGCAGGCTTGGCGGGAACACTGAAGCTTTCTTT	CASRLGGNTEAFF
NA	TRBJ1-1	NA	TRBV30	TGTGCCTGGAGTGAGCAGGGGCGCACTGAAGCTTTCTTT	CAWSEQGRTEAFF
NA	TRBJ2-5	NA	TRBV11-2	TGTGCCAGCAGCCTGCAGGGGACACAAGAGACCCAGTACTTC	CASSLQGTQETQYF
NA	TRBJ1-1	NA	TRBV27	TGTGCCAGCAACATTCGGTTCAGCAAGACTGAAGCTTTCTTT	CASNIRFSKTEAFF
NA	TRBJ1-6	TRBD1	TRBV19	TGTGCCAGTAGTATAGACTCTCGACAGGGCCTAATCTCACCCCTCCACTTT	CASSIDSRQGLISPLHF
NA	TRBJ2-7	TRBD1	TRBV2	TGTGCCAGCAGAGAGGACAGGGGCGAGCAGTACTTC	CASREDRGEQYF
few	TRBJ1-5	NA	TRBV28	TGTGCCAGCAGTTTAGGGGGGGCGAAGTATTTTTTGGTCAGTCAGCCCCAGCATTTT	CASSLGGAKYFLVSQPQHF
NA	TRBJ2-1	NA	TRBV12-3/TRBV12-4	TGTGCCAGCTCCCGGGGACATTCTGATGAGCAGTTCTTC	CASSRGHSDEQFF
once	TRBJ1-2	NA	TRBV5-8	TGTGCCAGCAGCCCTGGGCCGGACACGGGCGGCTACACCTTC	CASSPGPDTGGYTF
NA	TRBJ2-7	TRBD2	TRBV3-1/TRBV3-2	TGTGCCAGCAGCCAAGAGAGGTGGTCGGGAGGGAGCGAGCAGTACTTC	CASSQERWSGGSEQYF
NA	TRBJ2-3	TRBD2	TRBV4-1	TGCGCCAGCAGCCGCTTAATGCGGGAGCGAGGATCCACCCATACGCAGTATTTT	CASSRLMRERGSTHTQYF
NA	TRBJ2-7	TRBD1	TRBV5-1	TGCGCCAGCAGCTTGGGGGGACAGGGGCCAATCTACGAGCAGTACTTC	CASSLGGQGPIYEQYF
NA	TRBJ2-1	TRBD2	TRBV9	TGTGCCAGCAGCGTCGCTAGCGGTGGATACAATGAGCAGTTCTTC	CASSVASGGYNEQFF
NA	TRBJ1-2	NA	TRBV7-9	TGTGCCAGCAGCTTAACCGGGACAACTTTTAACTATGGCTACACCTTC	CASSLTGTTFNYGYTF
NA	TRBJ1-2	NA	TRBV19	TGTGCCAGTACCTCTCTGAGGACAGCCTATGGCTACACCTTC	CASTSLRTAYGYTF
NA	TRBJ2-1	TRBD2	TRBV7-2	TGTGCCGAGAAAAGCGGGGGGGCACGAAATGAGCAGTTCTTC	CAEKSGGARNEQFF
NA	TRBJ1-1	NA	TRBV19	TGTGCCAGTAGTATAGATCGGCGGCCCAGGGGAGCTTTCTTT	CASSIDRRPRGAFF
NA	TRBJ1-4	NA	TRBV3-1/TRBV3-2	TGTGCCAGCAGCCTAGGAGGGGGGGAAAAACTGTTTTTT	CASSLGGGEKLFF
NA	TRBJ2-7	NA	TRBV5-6	TGTGCCAGCAGCTTTGTCGAGAAAACCGGCGAGCAGTACTTC	CASSFVEKTGEQYF
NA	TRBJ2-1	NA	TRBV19	TGTGCCAGTAGTATAGCTCTCTACAATGAGCAGTTCTTC	CASSIALYNEQFF
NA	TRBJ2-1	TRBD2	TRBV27	TGTGCCAGCTCTTGGGGGACTACTAACAATGAGCAGTTCTTC	CASSWGTTNNEQFF
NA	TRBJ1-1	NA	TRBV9	TGTGCCAGCAGCGATAACACTGAAGCTTTCTTT	CASSDNTEAFF
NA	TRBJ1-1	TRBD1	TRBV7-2	TGTGCCAGCAGCTCACAGGGGTTTAACACTGAAGCTTTCTTT	CASSSQGFNTEAFF
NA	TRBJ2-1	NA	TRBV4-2	TGTGCCAGCAGCCTGAGACTAGTTAGGGGCAATGAGCAGTTCTTC	CASSLRLVRGNEQFF
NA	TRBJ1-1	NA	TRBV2	TGTGCCAGCAGTGTTGGACAGAGAGCGAACACTGAAGCTTTCTTT	CASSVGQRANTEAFF
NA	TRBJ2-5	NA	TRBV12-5	TGTGCTAGTGGTTTGGCGACGGACGGAGAGACCCAGTACTTC	CASGLATDGETQYF
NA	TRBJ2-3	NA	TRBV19	TGTGCCAGTACCTCGGGACGACCCGGCACAGATACGCAGTATTTT	CASTSGRPGTDTQYF